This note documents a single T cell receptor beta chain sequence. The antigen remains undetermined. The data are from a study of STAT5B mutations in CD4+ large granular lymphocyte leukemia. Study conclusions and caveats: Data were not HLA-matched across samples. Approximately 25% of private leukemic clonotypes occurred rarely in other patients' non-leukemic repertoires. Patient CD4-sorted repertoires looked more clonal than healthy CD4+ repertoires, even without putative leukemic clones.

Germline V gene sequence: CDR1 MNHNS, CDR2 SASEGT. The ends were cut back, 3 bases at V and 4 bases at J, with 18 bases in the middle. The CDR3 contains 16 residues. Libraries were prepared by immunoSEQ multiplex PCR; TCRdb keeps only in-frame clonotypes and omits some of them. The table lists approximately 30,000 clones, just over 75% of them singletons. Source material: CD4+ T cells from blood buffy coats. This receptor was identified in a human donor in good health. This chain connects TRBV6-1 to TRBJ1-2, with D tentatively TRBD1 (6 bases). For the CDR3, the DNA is TGTGCCAGCAGTGATTACAGGGTTGGGGGTTTCTATGGCTACACCTTC. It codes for CASSDYRVGGFYGYTF.